Sequencing of this TCR beta chain was carried out in a study of blood T cell repertoires in COVID-19. Across the study: Researchers got acute and convalescent COVID-19 samples from the United States, Italy and Spain. Nucleic acid was either cDNA or gDNA, and it came from T cells, B-cell-depleted T cells, or PBMCs.

How the authors handled the data: Reference gene primers were amplified, and this amplification served to estimate nucleated cell counts. The table came from immunoSEQ multiplex PCR; TCRdb's copy has only in-frame clones and leaves some out. Clonal size and the V and J genes are those of that table, whereas D and trimming came from the DNA. The data show more than 85,000 clones, more than 85% seen once. Germline assignment: CDR1 SGHDT and CDR2 YYEEEE. CDR3 length equals 12 residues. V was pared by 4 bases and J by 7 bases, with 8 bases between. This TCR came from a man in his sixties with acute or convalescent COVID-19. The chain recombines TRBV5-6 with TRBJ2-2; no definite D call. The specimen sequenced was peripheral blood. CDR3 DNA sequence: TGTGCCAGCAGCCCGTCGGTCGGGGAGCTGTTTTTT. This encodes CASSPSVGELFF.